This TCR beta chain was identified during a study of neurological immune-mediated disorders. By 5'RACE with 10-nucleotide random UMIs, the cDNA was made. TCRdb itself ran the 5' RACE reads through MiXCR, one entry per CDR3 protein. The data show approximately 58,000 distinct CDR3 sequences, with approximately 10% seen just once and roughly 1.9% held by the top ten. CDR3 length equals 12 residues. Germline V gives CDR1 LNHDA, CDR2 SQIVND (reference sequence). V was trimmed by 3 bases and J by 9 bases, leaving 9 bases between them. V usage is TRBV19 and J usage is TRBJ2-1; perhaps TRBD2 as D (5 bases). The sequence came from a man aged 55-75 years in good health. Source material: PBMCs. The chain's CDR3 is CASSIGGSEQFF. The CDR3 region has the DNA TGTGCCAGTAGTATCGGTGGGAGTGAGCAGTTCTTC.